This T cell receptor beta chain originates from a study of Ad26.COV2.S vaccination and SARS-CoV-2 variants. General observations from the study: Reported findings describe substantial breadth in spike-specific CD8+ and CD4+ T cell responses following vaccination.

Described treatment: some 20 received Ad26.COV2.S at low or high dose, single or two shots; 5 received placebo; per-sample allocation not given. Sampling occurred on day 63 after the first vaccine or placebo injection. An Ad26 vector expressing Wuhan-strain SARS-CoV-2 spike served as the vaccine. Trimming took off 6 bases at V and 4 bases at J, with 16 bases between the two ends. This CDR3 region has 14 residues. CDR1 is SEHNR and CDR2 is FQNEAQ in the germline V gene (reference sequence). Data came from immunoSEQ multiplex PCR; TCRdb stores just in-frame clones and leaves some out. This table holds about 350,000 clones, approximately 86% found once. The sample holds one count of this clone. Its antigen is not identified.

The sequencing used peripheral blood, collected in a trial of Ad26.COV2.S vaccine versus placebo. V is TRBV7-9 and J is TRBJ2-7; no clear D. The receptor was isolated from a person between 18 and 59 years old who received the Ad26.COV2.S COVID-19 vaccine or a placebo. CDR3 in DNA: TGTGCCAGCAGTGCCACCTTGAATTTTTACGAGCAGTACTTC. Protein sequence: CASSATLNFYEQYF.